This TCR beta chain was captured by sequencing in a study of shared clonotypes between healthy human individuals. Whole-study context: Per-donor plates numbered three CD4 naive, three CD4 memory, two CD8 naive and one CD8 memory.

V was cut by 5 bases and J by 3 bases, with 10 bases left in between. Germline CDR1 SGHVS, CDR2 FNYEAQ. The CDR3 has 13 residues. Per the authors' pipeline: From ImmunoSEQ came sequences covering only the junction and carrying no quality scores, so filtering differed. Sequenced by immunoSEQ multiplex PCR; TCRdb stores in-frame clones only, minus some. The D gene and trimming were derived from the DNA, and the V and J assignments and clone size from that table. Of some 2,100,000 clones in the sample, about 92% were seen once. The naive CD8 subset, CD45RO-negative cells positively selected for CCR7, excluded terminally differentiated effector memory CD45RA+ cells.

This chain links TRBV7-6 with TRBJ1-1; D not certain. The TCR sequence derives from a man aged 18 to 29 in good health. Some clones in this sample may be carry-over from other donors' samples. Input material: naive CD8+ T cells from PBMCs. The CDR3: CASSAGPYTEAFF. CDR3 nucleotide sequence: TGTGCCAGCAGCGCAGGACCGTACACTGAAGCTTTCTTT.